These T cell receptor beta chains were read from a single sample in a study of cytomegalovirus exposure and HLA in healthy donors. The data were produced by immunoSEQ multiplex PCR, yet TCRdb's version contains in-frame clones alone and is incomplete. The data hold 100,000 or so clones, with around three quarters observed a single time. Sequences were obtained from PBMCs. The origin of the receptors is a woman between 40 and 55 years old in good health and CMV-seropositive. Both conserved end residues are part of each CDR3. The D gene is left open where the match is weak. Not every row has a clone size; where given, it reads once, few, many or a size class.

clone size,V gene,D gene,J gene,CDR3 protein,CDR3 DNA
-,TRBV25-1,-,TRBJ2-7,CASSEASGSYEQYF,TGTGCCAGCAGTGAAGCGTCTGGCTCCTACGAGCAGTACTTC
-,TRBV2,-,TRBJ1-2,CASSEGGYGYTF,TGTGCCAGCAGTGAGGGCGGGTATGGCTACACCTTC
-,TRBV2,-,TRBJ2-2,CASSEDSGNTGELFF,TGTGCCAGCAGTGAGGATAGCGGCAACACCGGGGAGCTGTTTTTT
-,TRBV9,-,TRBJ2-1,CASRAGNSAYNEQFF,TGTGCCAGCAGGGCCGGGAACAGCGCGTACAATGAGCAGTTCTTC
-,TRBV11-2,-,TRBJ2-3,CASSFNPRTATDTQYF,TGTGCCAGCAGCTTTAACCCACGGACTGCCACAGATACGCAGTATTTT
once,TRBV28,TRBD2,TRBJ2-3,CASEPLAGASTDTQYF,TGTGCCAGCGAACCCCTAGCGGGGGCTAGCACAGATACGCAGTATTTT
-,TRBV6-5,TRBD1,TRBJ1-2,CASRPQGANGGYTF,TGTGCCAGCAGACCACAGGGGGCGAACGGTGGCTACACCTTC
once,TRBV15,TRBD1,TRBJ2-3,CATSREPTGGVTDTQYF,TGTGCCACCAGCAGGGAACCGACAGGGGGGGTCACAGATACGCAGTATTTT
-,TRBV9,TRBD1,TRBJ1-5,CASSAGTGKPNQPQHF,TGTGCCAGCAGCGCAGGGACAGGGAAGCCGAATCAGCCCCAGCATTTT
-,TRBV9,TRBD2,TRBJ2-1,CASSPGGRQFF,TGTGCCAGCAGCCCGGGGGGTAGGCAGTTCTTC
-,TRBV29-1,-,TRBJ2-7,CSVGPGGGRSYEQYF,TGCAGCGTTGGCCCTGGGGGCGGGAGATCTTACGAGCAGTACTTC
-,TRBV7-2,-,TRBJ2-4,CASSSFTRMENIQYF,TGTGCCAGCAGCTCTTTTACTAGGATGGAAAACATTCAGTACTTC
-,TRBV7-3,-,TRBJ2-5,CASSLQGFAQETQYF,TGTGCCAGCAGCTTACAGGGGTTTGCGCAAGAGACCCAGTACTTC
-,TRBV12-5,-,TRBJ1-1,CASGLAGGLKNTEAFF,TGTGCTAGTGGTTTGGCCGGGGGACTCAAGAACACTGAAGCTTTCTTT
-,TRBV4-3,TRBD2,TRBJ2-1,CASSQDHRGGAYNEQFF,TGCGCCAGCAGCCAAGATCATCGGGGAGGGGCTTACAATGAGCAGTTCTTC
-,TRBV7-8,-,TRBJ2-2,CASSLALVRQAEITGELFF,TGTGCCAGCAGCTTAGCGCTCGTTCGACAGGCAGAAATCACCGGGGAGCTGTTTTTT
-,TRBV4-2,TRBD2,TRBJ2-5,CASSQDVSGNAETQYF,TGTGCCAGCAGCCAAGATGTTAGCGGGAACGCAGAGACCCAGTACTTC
-,TRBV5-4,-,TRBJ2-3,CASSLVASIHTDTQYF,TGTGCCAGCAGCTTGGTCGCTAGCATCCACACAGATACGCAGTATTTT
few,TRBV5-8,-,TRBJ2-1,CASRDPDTSYNEQFF,TGTGCCAGCCGAGACCCAGACACTTCTTACAATGAGCAGTTCTTC
-,TRBV9,-,TRBJ1-2,CASSVEGQGYYGYTF,TGTGCCAGCAGCGTAGAAGGTCAGGGGTACTATGGCTACACCTTC
once,TRBV10-1,-,TRBJ2-3,CANEDTQYF,TGCGCCAACGAGGATACGCAGTATTTT
-,TRBV2,-,TRBJ2-7,CASSELGNDYEQYF,TGTGCCAGCAGTGAGCTCGGGAATGATTACGAGCAGTACTTC
-,TRBV27,-,TRBJ2-5,CASSFRVVSTGTETQYF,TGTGCCAGCAGTTTTCGCGTCGTTAGCACAGGGACAGAGACCCAGTACTTC
-,TRBV5-1,-,TRBJ1-1,CASSPLGFGRVTEAFF,TGCGCCAGCAGCCCCCTTGGATTTGGCAGGGTCACTGAAGCTTTCTTT
-,TRBV5-4,-,TRBJ2-7,CASSRGGPYEQYF,TGTGCCAGCAGCCGGGGAGGACCGTACGAGCAGTACTTC
-,TRBV6-5,TRBD1,TRBJ2-1,CASSLDRANEQFF,TGTGCCAGCAGCCTAGACAGGGCCAATGAGCAGTTCTTC
-,TRBV5-1,TRBD1,TRBJ2-4,CASSLGQGADIQYF,TGCGCCAGCAGCTTGGGACAGGGGGCGGACATTCAGTACTTC
-,TRBV5-5,-,TRBJ1-1,CASSSVRGGTEAFF,TGTGCCAGCAGCTCCGTTAGGGGTGGCACTGAAGCTTTCTTT
-,TRBV5-1,TRBD2,TRBJ2-2,CASGAGDVTGELFF,TGCGCCAGCGGGGCGGGAGATGTCACCGGGGAGCTGTTTTTT
-,TRBV19,TRBD1,TRBJ2-3,CASSITGGTDTQYF,TGTGCCAGTAGTATAACAGGGGGCACAGATACGCAGTATTTT
few,TRBV11-3,-,TRBJ2-5,CASSTEWGAQEKETQYF,TGTGCCAGCAGCACGGAGTGGGGAGCCCAAGAAAAAGAGACCCAGTACTTC
many,TRBV5-4,TRBD2,TRBJ2-5,CASSKGLAAQETQYF,TGTGCCAGCAGCAAGGGACTAGCGGCACAAGAGACCCAGTACTTC
-,TRBV18,-,TRBJ1-5,CASSPIGAQDSNQPQHF,TGTGCCAGCTCACCAATTGGGGCACAGGATAGCAATCAGCCCCAGCATTTT
-,TRBV19,-,TRBJ2-1,CASSFGGSRNNEQFF,TGTGCCAGTAGTTTTGGTGGGAGTCGGAACAATGAGCAGTTCTTC
-,TRBV19,-,TRBJ2-1,CASSIGITSYNEQFF,TGTGCCAGTAGTATAGGGATTACTAGTTACAATGAGCAGTTCTTC
few,TRBV6-1,TRBD1,TRBJ2-1,CASRGQDFYNEQFF,TGTGCCAGCAGAGGACAGGATTTCTACAATGAGCAGTTCTTC
-,TRBV4-3,-,TRBJ2-1,CASSQAWVGPYNEQFF,TGCGCCAGCAGCCAAGCTTGGGTGGGGCCATACAATGAGCAGTTCTTC